Shown below are 13 T cell receptor beta chains from a single sample sequenced in a study of PD-1 blockade in classical Hodgkin lymphoma. Profiled with immunoSEQ multiplex PCR; TCRdb holds only in-frame clones, not every one. The data contain about 94,000 clones, roughly nine tenths of them singletons. Each and every patient relapsed after autologous stem cell transplantation, and patients got differing brentuximab vedotin exposure. The input for sequencing was peripheral blood mononuclear cells (PBMCs), taken before the second cycle of nivolumab. The receptors here all came from a human donor with classical Hodgkin lymphoma.

The chain combines TRBV5-4 with TRBJ2-5; D is perhaps TRBD2 (6 bases). Trimming took 3 bases from V and 5 from J, leaving 20 bases between them. The CDR3 has 16 residues. Germline CDR1 reads SGHNT; CDR2 reads YYREEE (reference sequence). The CDR3 DNA reads as TGTGCCAGCAGCTCAGACCAAGGACGGGGGATGGAGACCCAGTACTTC. Its protein product is CASSSDQGRGMETQYF.

The V and J genes are TRBV15 and TRBJ2-7; D call uncertain. The CDR3 sequence is 14 residues long. Germline loops: CDR1 LNHNV, CDR2 YYDKDF (reference sequence). Trimming pared 8 bases from V and 3 bases from J, leaving 17 bases between. The CDR3 is CATGLTTTGYEQYF. Here the CDR3 DNA reads TGTGCCACCGGCCTGACGACAACCGGCTACGAGCAGTACTTC.

V is TRBV5-1 and J is TRBJ2-7; no clear D. Trimming took 2 bases from V and 1 from J, leaving 7 bases between them. Germline loops: CDR1 SGHRS, CDR2 YFSETQ. This CDR3 is built from 13 residues. Here the CDR3 reads CASSFAYSYEQYF. DNA of the CDR3: TGCGCCAGCAGCTTTGCGTATTCCTACGAGCAGTACTTC.

V and J are TRBV28 and TRBJ1-1; a weak D match, TRBD1 (5 bases). CDR1 and CDR2 (germline): MDHEN, SYDVKM. V lost 1 base to trimming and J lost 3 bases, with 12 bases between them. The CDR3 loop spans 15 amino acids. As DNA, the CDR3 is TGTGCCAGCAGTTTATTCCAGGGAACCTACACTGAAGCTTTCTTT. It encodes CASSLFQGTYTEAFF.

This chain connects TRBV27 to TRBJ2-7; possible D gene TRBD1, 5 bases. The CDR3 runs 16 residues. Trimming pared 0 bases from V and 3 bases from J, leaving 15 bases between. Germline V lookup: CDR1 MNHEY, CDR2 SMNVEV (reference sequence). The CDR3 DNA is TGTGCCAGCAGTTTATCCCCGCAGGGCCCTTTCTACGAGCAGTACTTC. It codes for CASSLSPQGPFYEQYF.

The V gene is TRBV27, the J gene TRBJ1-3, with a tentative D call TRBD1 (6 bases). V lost 6 bases and J lost 1, with 10 bases in between. The CDR3 extends over 14 amino acids. Germline V gene sequence: CDR1 MNHEY, CDR2 SMNVEV (reference sequence). This CDR3 is CASRPTGSGNTIYF. CDR3 in DNA: TGTGCCAGCAGACCTACAGGGTCTGGAAACACCATATATTTT.

The chain recombines TRBV19 with TRBJ2-7; 10 bases are a match to TRBD2. The CDR3 consists of 19 residues. Germline assignment: CDR1 LNHDA and CDR2 SQIVND (reference sequence). Trimming cost V 3 bases and J 0 bases; bases outside gene matches: 14. In nucleotides, the CDR3 is TGTGCCAGTAGTATGAGGCTAGCGGGGGAAGTTACGATCTCCTACGAGCAGTACTTC. It translates to CASSMRLAGEVTISYEQYF.

This chain links TRBV7-6 with TRBJ1-1; D may be TRBD1 (6 bases). Trimming removed 5 bases from V and 6 bases from J, with 19 bases in between. CDR3 length: 15 residues. Germline assignment: CDR1 SGHVS and CDR2 FNYEAQ. The CDR3 DNA follows: TGTGCCAGCAGCCGCGAACAGGGCGTGAGGGCTGAAGCTTTCTTT. Amino acid sequence: CASSREQGVRAEAFF.

The chain recombines TRBV28 with TRBJ2-7; no clear D. The germline CDR1 and CDR2 sequences are MDHEN and SYDVKM. The V end was cut by 9 bases, the J end by 0 bases, with 15 bases between. This CDR3 has 14 amino acids. DNA for the CDR3: TGTGCCAGTTGGAACTTTCGGAGCTCCTACGAGCAGTACTTC. The encoded protein is CASWNFRSSYEQYF.

CDR3 DNA sequence: TGTGCCAGCAGTTACCGGGGGTGGGATACCTACGAGCAGTACTTC. It encodes CASSYRGWDTYEQYF. This chain connects TRBV6-6 to TRBJ2-7; a possible D gene is TRBD2 (6 bases). Trimming stripped 2 bases from V and 2 bases from J, with 13 bases between. The CDR3 is 15 amino acids. CDR1 is MNHNY and CDR2 is SVGAGI in the germline V gene (reference sequence).

The chain joins TRBV2 to TRBJ1-2; the D gene is possibly TRBD1 (6 bases). V dropped 5 bases and J dropped 2 bases, with 12 bases sitting between them. The CDR3 is 14 residues long. The germline V gene encodes CDR1 SNHLY and CDR2 FYNNEI. CDR3 coding DNA: TGTGCCAGCAGTTTAAGGACAGCCAACTATGGCTACACCTTC. Translation: CASSLRTANYGYTF. Full variable domain (outside the CDR3, taken from reference TRBV2 and TRBJ1-2): EPEVTQTPSHQVTQMGQEVILRCVPISNHLYFYWYRQILGQKVEFLVSFYNNEISEKSEIFDDQFSVERPDGSNFTLKIRSTKLEDSAMYFCASSLRTANYGYTFGSGTRLTVV.

The CDR3 sequence is CASSRRTGDPYGYTF. CDR3 nucleotides: TGCGCCAGCAGCCGTCGGACAGGGGACCCCTATGGCTACACCTTC. The rearrangement joins TRBV4-1 to TRBJ1-2; 9 bases map to TRBD1. Trimming took 4 bases from V and 4 from J; bases not matched to a gene: 7. Per the germline V gene, CDR1 is MGHRA and CDR2 is YSYEKL. The CDR3 consists of 15 residues.

The chain combines TRBV5-1 with TRBJ2-7; 8 bases agree with TRBD2. Germline CDR1 and CDR2: SGHRS and YFSETQ. This CDR3 spans 15 amino acids. The V gene end was trimmed by 2 bases and the J gene end by 0 bases; junction bases not matched to a gene: 4. The CDR3 reads CASSLIAGSSYEQYF. The CDR3 nucleotides are TGCGCCAGCAGCTTAATAGCGGGGAGCTCCTACGAGCAGTACTTC.